This note documents a single TCR beta chain sequence. This record comes from a study of patients and donors after allogeneic stem cell transplantation. TCRdb redid the calling of the RT-PCR reads with MiXCR, one entry per CDR3 protein. The sample lists roughly 940,000 distinct CDR3 sequences, more than 15% occurring once. Trimming took 5 bases from V and 5 from J; bases not matched to a gene: 11. There are 15 residues in the CDR3. CDR1 is SGHTA and CDR2 is FQGTGA in the germline V gene. This TCR was recovered from a human donor who was either an allogeneic HSCT recipient or a stem cell or donor lymphocyte infusion donor (not recorded which). It is not recorded whose cells these are; they may come from a transplant donor. The sample comprised blood, either unsorted or a sorted T cell fraction (not recorded which). The genes are TRBV7-3 and TRBJ1-1, with TRBD1 identical over 7 bases. CDR3 sequence reads: CASSPIDRAGTEAFF. CDR3 DNA: TGTGCCAGCAGCCCGATTGACAGGGCGGGTACTGAAGCTTTCTTT.